This T cell receptor (beta chain) appears in the sequencing data of a study of CD8+CD57+ T cells in acquired aplastic anemia. As concerns this clonotype: As the CDR3 is not closed by the conserved phenylalanine or tryptophan, this likely results from a read error.

Template material for TCR beta VDJ and CDR3 profiling consisted of genomic DNA. TCRdb redid the calling of the reads with MiXCR, one entry per CDR3 protein. Of about 290,000 distinct CDR3 sequences detected, under 65% appear once; the ten largest clones hold roughly 1.2%. CD8+CD57+ cell expansion, shown by flow cytometry, had occurred in the patients selected for sequencing. The receptor comes from a human donor with aplastic anemia. Sequencing was performed on sorted CD4+, CD8+, or CD8+CD57+ T cells (not recorded which) from PBMCs.

The CDR3 spells CASSTEGVGTEAFL. In nucleotides, the CDR3 is TGTGCCAGCAGCACAGAAGGGGTCGGCACTGAAGCTTTCCTT. The chain has TRBV7-9 and TRBJ1-1; possible D gene TRBD1, 5 bases. The germline V and J ends were trimmed by 5 bases and 4 bases, with 14 bases remaining between them. The CDR3 runs 14 residues. The germline V gene has CDR1 SEHNR and CDR2 FQNEAQ (reference sequence).